This is a list of T cell receptor beta chains from one sample in a study of technical replicates of blood from a few donors. Data came from immunoSEQ multiplex PCR; TCRdb stores just in-frame clones and leaves some out. The sample holds about 15,000 clones; 85% to 90% are singletons and the top ten take about an eighth. The specimen was PBMCs. The receptors stem from a human donor in good health. The CDR3 runs from the conserved cysteine through the conserved F or W. The order of the fields is V gene, J gene, D gene, clone size, CDR3 protein, CDR3 DNA. A D gene is named only where the DNA matches it firmly. Size values are once, few and many counts, or a class for expanded clones, and some rows have none.

v_call: TRBV6-1
j_call: TRBJ1-5
d_call: -
clone_size: -
cdr3_aa: CASSAANNQPQHF
cdr3_nt: TGTGCCAGCAGTGCAGCCAACAATCAGCCCCAGCATTTT

v_call: TRBV5-1
j_call: TRBJ1-2
d_call: TRBD1
clone_size: -
cdr3_aa: CASSQDRVSGYTF
cdr3_nt: TGCGCCAGCAGCCAAGACAGGGTGTCTGGCTACACCTTC

v_call: TRBV5-1
j_call: TRBJ2-3
d_call: TRBD2
clone_size: -
cdr3_aa: CASSRDSSGTDTQYF
cdr3_nt: TGCGCCAGCAGCCGCGATTCTAGCGGAACAGATACGCAGTATTTT

v_call: TRBV2
j_call: TRBJ2-1
d_call: -
clone_size: -
cdr3_aa: CASSEDRGGYNEQFF
cdr3_nt: TGTGCCAGCAGTGAAGACAGGGGGGGTTACAATGAGCAGTTCTTC

v_call: TRBV19
j_call: TRBJ1-2
d_call: TRBD1
clone_size: -
cdr3_aa: CASSAGTANYGYTF
cdr3_nt: TGTGCCAGTAGTGCCGGGACAGCGAACTATGGCTACACCTTC

v_call: TRBV2
j_call: TRBJ2-1
d_call: TRBD1
clone_size: -
cdr3_aa: CASRIGQVNNEQFF
cdr3_nt: TGTGCCAGCAGGATTGGACAGGTTAACAATGAGCAGTTCTTC

v_call: TRBV5-1
j_call: TRBJ2-5
d_call: TRBD2
clone_size: -
cdr3_aa: CASTTPAGEGETQYF
cdr3_nt: TGCGCCAGCACCACCCCAGCGGGAGAGGGGGAGACCCAGTACTTC

v_call: TRBV28
j_call: TRBJ1-2
d_call: -
clone_size: -
cdr3_aa: CASSRPGTDPNYGYTF
cdr3_nt: TGTGCCAGCAGCCGTCCCGGGACTGACCCTAACTATGGCTACACCTTC

v_call: TRBV4-2
j_call: TRBJ2-5
d_call: TRBD2
clone_size: -
cdr3_aa: CASSTTSGNQETQYF
cdr3_nt: TGTGCCAGCAGCACGACTAGCGGGAACCAAGAGACCCAGTACTTC

v_call: TRBV27
j_call: TRBJ1-2
d_call: TRBD1
clone_size: -
cdr3_aa: CASSPLTGTGIYGYTF
cdr3_nt: TGTGCCAGCAGTCCGCTTACTGGGACAGGGATCTATGGCTACACCTTC

v_call: TRBV6-5
j_call: TRBJ1-3
d_call: -
clone_size: -
cdr3_aa: CASSYSSILGNTIYF
cdr3_nt: TGTGCCAGCAGTTACTCGAGTATCCTAGGAAACACCATATATTTT

v_call: TRBV19
j_call: TRBJ2-2
d_call: TRBD2
clone_size: -
cdr3_aa: CASSIGLAGITGELFF
cdr3_nt: TGTGCCAGTAGTATCGGACTAGCGGGAATCACCGGGGAGCTGTTTTTT

v_call: TRBV6-5
j_call: TRBJ1-4
d_call: TRBD1
clone_size: once
cdr3_aa: CASSRQGFNEKLFF
cdr3_nt: TGTGCCAGCAGTCGACAGGGGTTCAATGAAAAACTGTTTTTT

v_call: TRBV5-1
j_call: TRBJ2-4
d_call: -
clone_size: -
cdr3_aa: CASSLDPQGYENIQYF
cdr3_nt: TGCGCCAGCAGCTTGGACCCTCAGGGGTACGAAAACATTCAGTACTTC

v_call: TRBV15
j_call: TRBJ1-1
d_call: -
clone_size: -
cdr3_aa: CATSGVRGSTEAFF
cdr3_nt: TGTGCCACCAGCGGGGTCAGGGGCTCCACTGAAGCTTTCTTT

v_call: TRBV5-1
j_call: TRBJ2-3
d_call: -
clone_size: -
cdr3_aa: CASSLAPMGAGETQYF
cdr3_nt: TGCGCCAGCAGCTTGGCCCCAATGGGGGCCGGGGAGACGCAGTATTTT

v_call: TRBV18
j_call: TRBJ2-7
d_call: TRBD2
clone_size: -
cdr3_aa: CASSRTSVQPYEQYF
cdr3_nt: TGTGCCAGCTCGAGGACTAGCGTGCAGCCCTACGAGCAGTACTTC

v_call: TRBV2
j_call: TRBJ2-1
d_call: -
clone_size: -
cdr3_aa: CASSVALSEQFF
cdr3_nt: TGTGCCAGCAGTGTCGCGCTGAGTGAGCAGTTCTTC

v_call: TRBV23-1
j_call: TRBJ2-3
d_call: TRBD2
clone_size: -
cdr3_aa: CASSPWGLATDTQYF
cdr3_nt: TGCGCCAGCAGTCCCTGGGGACTAGCCACAGATACGCAGTATTTT

v_call: TRBV25-1
j_call: TRBJ2-1
d_call: -
clone_size: -
cdr3_aa: CASSTGGGASSYNEQFF
cdr3_nt: TGTGCCAGCAGTACTGGAGGCGGGGCAAGCTCCTACAATGAGCAGTTCTTC

v_call: TRBV9
j_call: TRBJ2-1
d_call: TRBD2
clone_size: -
cdr3_aa: CASSFIAGGYNEQFF
cdr3_nt: TGTGCCAGCAGCTTCATAGCGGGAGGGTACAATGAGCAGTTCTTC

v_call: TRBV28
j_call: TRBJ1-2
d_call: -
clone_size: -
cdr3_aa: CASIPRWSRVMSYTF
cdr3_nt: TGTGCCAGCATTCCTCGATGGAGCAGGGTCATGAGCTACACCTTC

v_call: TRBV18
j_call: TRBJ1-4
d_call: TRBD1
clone_size: -
cdr3_aa: CASSPPTGQGPEKLFF
cdr3_nt: TGTGCCAGCTCACCACCAACGGGACAGGGTCCTGAAAAACTGTTTTTT

v_call: TRBV7-8
j_call: TRBJ2-1
d_call: TRBD2
clone_size: -
cdr3_aa: CASSKTSGRAAYNEQFF
cdr3_nt: TGTGCCAGCAGCAAGACTAGCGGGAGGGCGGCCTACAATGAGCAGTTCTTC

v_call: TRBV7-9
j_call: TRBJ2-5
d_call: -
clone_size: -
cdr3_aa: CASSRRGSQETQYF
cdr3_nt: TGTGCCAGCAGTCGACGGGGTAGTCAAGAGACCCAGTACTTC

v_call: TRBV27
j_call: TRBJ2-7
d_call: TRBD1
clone_size: -
cdr3_aa: CASKGQSYEQYF
cdr3_nt: TGTGCCAGCAAGGGACAGTCCTACGAGCAGTACTTC

v_call: TRBV9
j_call: TRBJ2-5
d_call: -
clone_size: -
cdr3_aa: CASSAGTLQETQYF
cdr3_nt: TGTGCCAGCAGCGCCGGGACACTGCAAGAGACCCAGTACTTC

v_call: TRBV7-9
j_call: TRBJ2-5
d_call: TRBD1
clone_size: -
cdr3_aa: CASNPFRGQGAQETQYF
cdr3_nt: TGTGCCAGCAACCCATTCCGGGGACAGGGGGCCCAAGAGACCCAGTACTTC

v_call: TRBV18
j_call: TRBJ2-7
d_call: TRBD2
clone_size: -
cdr3_aa: CASSKKGREEAYEQYF
cdr3_nt: TGTGCCAGCTCAAAGAAAGGGCGGGAGGAAGCCTACGAGCAGTACTTC

v_call: TRBV18
j_call: TRBJ1-1
d_call: -
clone_size: once
cdr3_aa: CASSPTPGGTEAFF
cdr3_nt: TGTGCCAGCTCACCAACTCCGGGGGGCACTGAAGCTTTCTTT

v_call: TRBV5-1
j_call: TRBJ2-3
d_call: TRBD1
clone_size: -
cdr3_aa: CASSRQAGKGQGTLEEYF
cdr3_nt: TGCGCCAGCAGCAGACAAGCGGGGAAGGGACAGGGGACGCTCGAAGAGTATTTT

v_call: TRBV25-1
j_call: TRBJ2-3
d_call: TRBD2
clone_size: -
cdr3_aa: CASSRTSGGSDTQYF
cdr3_nt: TGTGCCAGCTCCCGGACTAGCGGGGGCAGCGATACGCAGTATTTT

v_call: TRBV11-2
j_call: TRBJ2-2
d_call: TRBD1
clone_size: large
cdr3_aa: CASSVSTGDNGELFF
cdr3_nt: TGTGCCAGCAGCGTCTCGACAGGGGACAACGGGGAGCTGTTTTTT

v_call: TRBV11-2
j_call: TRBJ2-7
d_call: TRBD2
clone_size: -
cdr3_aa: CASSYRTSGFQAYEQYF
cdr3_nt: TGTGCCAGCAGCTACCGGACTAGCGGGTTTCAAGCCTACGAGCAGTACTTC

v_call: TRBV4-2
j_call: TRBJ1-2
d_call: TRBD1
clone_size: -
cdr3_aa: CASSQGQGTGYGYTF
cdr3_nt: TGTGCCAGCAGCCAAGGGCAAGGGACAGGCTATGGCTACACCTTC

v_call: TRBV27
j_call: TRBJ1-5
d_call: -
clone_size: -
cdr3_aa: CASSLFGHSGNQPQHF
cdr3_nt: TGTGCCAGCAGTTTATTTGGACATTCGGGCAATCAGCCCCAGCATTTT

v_call: TRBV9
j_call: TRBJ2-1
d_call: TRBD2
clone_size: -
cdr3_aa: CASSVGGSYEQFF
cdr3_nt: TGTGCCAGCAGCGTAGGCGGGAGCTATGAGCAGTTCTTC

v_call: TRBV7-2
j_call: TRBJ2-7
d_call: TRBD1
clone_size: -
cdr3_aa: CASSSFLLGTGEVEQYF
cdr3_nt: TGTGCCAGCAGCTCTTTCTTACTGGGGACAGGGGAGGTCGAGCAGTACTTC

v_call: TRBV6-6
j_call: TRBJ2-1
d_call: TRBD2
clone_size: -
cdr3_aa: CASTGTSVNEQFF
cdr3_nt: TGTGCCAGCACCGGGACTAGCGTCAATGAGCAGTTCTTC

v_call: TRBV7-3
j_call: TRBJ2-3
d_call: -
clone_size: -
cdr3_aa: CASSSRGHTDTQYF
cdr3_nt: TGTGCCAGCAGCTCCAGGGGTCACACAGATACGCAGTATTTT

v_call: TRBV19
j_call: TRBJ1-2
d_call: -
clone_size: -
cdr3_aa: CASSGWKDSNNYGYTF
cdr3_nt: TGTGCCAGTAGTGGTTGGAAGGACTCCAATAACTATGGCTACACCTTC

v_call: TRBV7-9
j_call: TRBJ2-5
d_call: -
clone_size: -
cdr3_aa: CASSLGLTGSRETQYF
cdr3_nt: TGTGCCAGCAGCTTAGGCCTTACAGGCTCTAGGGAGACCCAGTACTTC

v_call: TRBV27
j_call: TRBJ1-2
d_call: -
clone_size: -
cdr3_aa: CASSFTLAGGYTF
cdr3_nt: TGTGCCAGCAGTTTTACCCTGGCAGGGGGCTACACCTTC

v_call: TRBV30
j_call: TRBJ2-3
d_call: -
clone_size: -
cdr3_aa: CAWSVQGGADTQYF
cdr3_nt: TGTGCCTGGAGTGTACAAGGAGGGGCAGATACGCAGTATTTT

v_call: TRBV19
j_call: TRBJ1-2
d_call: -
clone_size: few
cdr3_aa: CASSPRQLGYTF
cdr3_nt: TGTGCCAGTAGTCCAAGACAATTAGGCTACACCTTC

v_call: TRBV27
j_call: TRBJ2-7
d_call: -
clone_size: -
cdr3_aa: CASSFTGAYEQYF
cdr3_nt: TGTGCCAGCAGTTTTACCGGGGCCTACGAGCAGTACTTC

v_call: TRBV2
j_call: TRBJ1-2
d_call: -
clone_size: few
cdr3_aa: CAILGESYGYTF
cdr3_nt: TGTGCCATCCTCGGGGAGAGTTATGGCTACACCTTC

v_call: TRBV5-4
j_call: TRBJ2-5
d_call: -
clone_size: -
cdr3_aa: CASSLTEQETQYF
cdr3_nt: TGTGCCAGCAGCTTGACAGAGCAAGAGACCCAGTACTTC

v_call: TRBV6-6
j_call: TRBJ2-3
d_call: TRBD1
clone_size: -
cdr3_aa: CASSPTGVQDTQYF
cdr3_nt: TGTGCCAGCAGTCCGACAGGGGTTCAAGATACGCAGTATTTT

v_call: TRBV30
j_call: TRBJ2-5
d_call: -
clone_size: -
cdr3_aa: CACAGGLQETQYF
cdr3_nt: TGTGCCTGCGCCGGTGGGCTCCAAGAGACCCAGTACTTC